The rows below give T cell receptor beta chains drawn from one sample of a study of somatic mutations in cytotoxic T cells in rheumatoid arthritis. Clones were read by immunoSEQ multiplex PCR, and TCRdb kept only the in-frame ones, dropping some. The sample consists of roughly 15,000 clones, roughly 73% of them appearing once. Source material: CD8+ T cells sorted from blood. The receptors here all came from an adult with rheumatoid arthritis. The CDR3 runs from the conserved cysteine through the conserved F or W. D genes are given only for firm matches. Clone size is given for some rows only: seen once, a few or many times, or a class if the clone is expanded.

clone_size,d_call,j_call,v_call,cdr3_length,cdr3_nt,cdr3_aa
once,-,TRBJ1-5,TRBV28,18,TGTGCCAGCATCGCCCCTCCGGGAGCAGTGGAGAGCAATCAGCCCCAGCATTTT,CASIAPPGAVESNQPQHF
-,TRBD1,TRBJ2-1,TRBV19,16,TGTGCCAGTAGTTCCTTACAGGGGGCCGCCTACAATGAGCAGTTCTTC,CASSSLQGAAYNEQFF
once,-,TRBJ2-2,TRBV7-8,14,TGTGCCAGCAGGGAGGGGCCGAACACCGGGGAGCTGTTTTTT,CASREGPNTGELFF
medium-sized,-,TRBJ1-3,TRBV6-1,14,TGTGCCAGCAGACTGACACAGCTGGAAAACACCATATATTTT,CASRLTQLENTIYF
-,-,TRBJ1-1,TRBV9,14,TGTGCCAGCAGCTTAACCCTGGGTAGCACTGAAGCTTTCTTT,CASSLTLGSTEAFF
-,TRBD2,TRBJ2-7,TRBV27,16,TGTGCCAGCAGTTTGGGAAGGCGGGGGGTCCCTTTTGAGCAGTACTTC,CASSLGRRGVPFEQYF
-,TRBD1,TRBJ2-7,TRBV12-5,14,TGTGCTAGTGGTCTGGGGGGACAGGGTCCGGAGCAGTACTTC,CASGLGGQGPEQYF
-,-,TRBJ1-1,TRBV2,12,TGTGCCAGCAGATTTTTTCAGGTCGAAGCTTTCTTT,CASRFFQVEAFF
-,TRBD1,TRBJ2-1,TRBV6-5,15,TGTGCCAGCAGCCCAGACAGGGTGAGATTCAATGAGCAGTTCTTC,CASSPDRVRFNEQFF
few,-,TRBJ1-5,TRBV4-2,14,TGTGCCAGCAGTCCGGAGGGTTCCAATCAGCCCCAGCATTTT,CASSPEGSNQPQHF
-,-,TRBJ1-2,TRBV10-3,12,TGTGCCACCGGAGGGGACAACTATGGCTACACCTTC,CATGGDNYGYTF
-,-,TRBJ1-1,TRBV4-2,13,TGTGCCAGCAGCCCCATAGGGACCACTGAAGCTTTCTTT,CASSPIGTTEAFF
-,TRBD1,TRBJ1-2,TRBV7-2,15,TGTGCCAGCAGCGCACGCAGGGGGCTGGAATATGGCTACACCTTC,CASSARRGLEYGYTF
-,-,TRBJ2-4,TRBV2,13,TGTGCCAGCAGCTTAGGGACCCCAGGCATTCAGTACTTC,CASSLGTPGIQYF
-,-,TRBJ1-6,TRBV21-1,19,TGTGCCAGCAGCAAAGGGACAGGGAAAAGTTGGTCCTATAATTCACCCCTCCACTTT,CASSKGTGKSWSYNSPLHF
-,TRBD1,TRBJ2-4,TRBV28,17,TGTGCCAGCAGACCTCTCGGGACAGGGGGAGCCAAAAACATTCAGTACTTC,CASRPLGTGGAKNIQYF
-,-,TRBJ1-3,TRBV19,15,TGTGCCAGTAGTATCTCGGGGGGTACTGGAAACACCATATATTTT,CASSISGGTGNTIYF
few,-,TRBJ1-2,TRBV27,11,TGTGCCAGCAGTCTTAACTATGGCTACACCTTC,CASSLNYGYTF
-,-,TRBJ2-6,TRBV9,13,TGTGCCAGCAGCGTGGGGGACAAGAAATACCTGACTTTC,CASSVGDKKYLTF
-,TRBD1,TRBJ1-2,TRBV11-2,15,TGTGCCAGCAGCTTCGGACAGGGGGACCCCTATGGCTACACCTTC,CASSFGQGDPYGYTF
-,-,TRBJ2-1,TRBV5-1,16,TGCGCCAGCAGCCAGCGACGCTCCCCCTCCTACAATGAGCAGTTCTTC,CASSQRRSPSYNEQFF
few,-,TRBJ1-3,TRBV4-2,14,TGTGCCAGCAGCCAAGTGAGTGCTGGAAACACCATATATTTT,CASSQVSAGNTIYF
-,TRBD1,TRBJ1-6,TRBV28,18,TGTGCCAGCAGTTTTTTACACAGGGGGGGTGCTTATAATTCACCCCTCCACTTT,CASSFLHRGGAYNSPLHF
-,-,TRBJ2-6,TRBV4-1,15,TGCGCCAGCAGCCCCATCGGCTCTGGGGCCAACGTCCTGACTTTC,CASSPIGSGANVLTF
-,TRBD2,TRBJ2-3,TRBV25-1,16,TGTGCCAGCAGCCAGGGACTAGCGGGGGGGCTGGATACGCAGTATTTT,CASSQGLAGGLDTQYF
-,-,TRBJ2-5,TRBV10-2,17,TGCGCCAGCAGTGAGGTGGGCAGGGTGTCCGGGAAAGAGACCCAGTACTTC,CASSEVGRVSGKETQYF
-,-,TRBJ2-2,TRBV2,11,TGTGCCAGAAAGAGGTCCGGGGAGCTGTTTTTT,CARKRSGELFF
once,-,TRBJ1-1,TRBV5-1,14,TGCGCCAGCAGCTACAGGACCTCAAACACTGAAGCTTTCTTT,CASSYRTSNTEAFF
-,-,TRBJ2-2,TRBV29-1,12,TGCAGCGTACCTATCGGGACCGGGGAGCTGTTTTTT,CSVPIGTGELFF